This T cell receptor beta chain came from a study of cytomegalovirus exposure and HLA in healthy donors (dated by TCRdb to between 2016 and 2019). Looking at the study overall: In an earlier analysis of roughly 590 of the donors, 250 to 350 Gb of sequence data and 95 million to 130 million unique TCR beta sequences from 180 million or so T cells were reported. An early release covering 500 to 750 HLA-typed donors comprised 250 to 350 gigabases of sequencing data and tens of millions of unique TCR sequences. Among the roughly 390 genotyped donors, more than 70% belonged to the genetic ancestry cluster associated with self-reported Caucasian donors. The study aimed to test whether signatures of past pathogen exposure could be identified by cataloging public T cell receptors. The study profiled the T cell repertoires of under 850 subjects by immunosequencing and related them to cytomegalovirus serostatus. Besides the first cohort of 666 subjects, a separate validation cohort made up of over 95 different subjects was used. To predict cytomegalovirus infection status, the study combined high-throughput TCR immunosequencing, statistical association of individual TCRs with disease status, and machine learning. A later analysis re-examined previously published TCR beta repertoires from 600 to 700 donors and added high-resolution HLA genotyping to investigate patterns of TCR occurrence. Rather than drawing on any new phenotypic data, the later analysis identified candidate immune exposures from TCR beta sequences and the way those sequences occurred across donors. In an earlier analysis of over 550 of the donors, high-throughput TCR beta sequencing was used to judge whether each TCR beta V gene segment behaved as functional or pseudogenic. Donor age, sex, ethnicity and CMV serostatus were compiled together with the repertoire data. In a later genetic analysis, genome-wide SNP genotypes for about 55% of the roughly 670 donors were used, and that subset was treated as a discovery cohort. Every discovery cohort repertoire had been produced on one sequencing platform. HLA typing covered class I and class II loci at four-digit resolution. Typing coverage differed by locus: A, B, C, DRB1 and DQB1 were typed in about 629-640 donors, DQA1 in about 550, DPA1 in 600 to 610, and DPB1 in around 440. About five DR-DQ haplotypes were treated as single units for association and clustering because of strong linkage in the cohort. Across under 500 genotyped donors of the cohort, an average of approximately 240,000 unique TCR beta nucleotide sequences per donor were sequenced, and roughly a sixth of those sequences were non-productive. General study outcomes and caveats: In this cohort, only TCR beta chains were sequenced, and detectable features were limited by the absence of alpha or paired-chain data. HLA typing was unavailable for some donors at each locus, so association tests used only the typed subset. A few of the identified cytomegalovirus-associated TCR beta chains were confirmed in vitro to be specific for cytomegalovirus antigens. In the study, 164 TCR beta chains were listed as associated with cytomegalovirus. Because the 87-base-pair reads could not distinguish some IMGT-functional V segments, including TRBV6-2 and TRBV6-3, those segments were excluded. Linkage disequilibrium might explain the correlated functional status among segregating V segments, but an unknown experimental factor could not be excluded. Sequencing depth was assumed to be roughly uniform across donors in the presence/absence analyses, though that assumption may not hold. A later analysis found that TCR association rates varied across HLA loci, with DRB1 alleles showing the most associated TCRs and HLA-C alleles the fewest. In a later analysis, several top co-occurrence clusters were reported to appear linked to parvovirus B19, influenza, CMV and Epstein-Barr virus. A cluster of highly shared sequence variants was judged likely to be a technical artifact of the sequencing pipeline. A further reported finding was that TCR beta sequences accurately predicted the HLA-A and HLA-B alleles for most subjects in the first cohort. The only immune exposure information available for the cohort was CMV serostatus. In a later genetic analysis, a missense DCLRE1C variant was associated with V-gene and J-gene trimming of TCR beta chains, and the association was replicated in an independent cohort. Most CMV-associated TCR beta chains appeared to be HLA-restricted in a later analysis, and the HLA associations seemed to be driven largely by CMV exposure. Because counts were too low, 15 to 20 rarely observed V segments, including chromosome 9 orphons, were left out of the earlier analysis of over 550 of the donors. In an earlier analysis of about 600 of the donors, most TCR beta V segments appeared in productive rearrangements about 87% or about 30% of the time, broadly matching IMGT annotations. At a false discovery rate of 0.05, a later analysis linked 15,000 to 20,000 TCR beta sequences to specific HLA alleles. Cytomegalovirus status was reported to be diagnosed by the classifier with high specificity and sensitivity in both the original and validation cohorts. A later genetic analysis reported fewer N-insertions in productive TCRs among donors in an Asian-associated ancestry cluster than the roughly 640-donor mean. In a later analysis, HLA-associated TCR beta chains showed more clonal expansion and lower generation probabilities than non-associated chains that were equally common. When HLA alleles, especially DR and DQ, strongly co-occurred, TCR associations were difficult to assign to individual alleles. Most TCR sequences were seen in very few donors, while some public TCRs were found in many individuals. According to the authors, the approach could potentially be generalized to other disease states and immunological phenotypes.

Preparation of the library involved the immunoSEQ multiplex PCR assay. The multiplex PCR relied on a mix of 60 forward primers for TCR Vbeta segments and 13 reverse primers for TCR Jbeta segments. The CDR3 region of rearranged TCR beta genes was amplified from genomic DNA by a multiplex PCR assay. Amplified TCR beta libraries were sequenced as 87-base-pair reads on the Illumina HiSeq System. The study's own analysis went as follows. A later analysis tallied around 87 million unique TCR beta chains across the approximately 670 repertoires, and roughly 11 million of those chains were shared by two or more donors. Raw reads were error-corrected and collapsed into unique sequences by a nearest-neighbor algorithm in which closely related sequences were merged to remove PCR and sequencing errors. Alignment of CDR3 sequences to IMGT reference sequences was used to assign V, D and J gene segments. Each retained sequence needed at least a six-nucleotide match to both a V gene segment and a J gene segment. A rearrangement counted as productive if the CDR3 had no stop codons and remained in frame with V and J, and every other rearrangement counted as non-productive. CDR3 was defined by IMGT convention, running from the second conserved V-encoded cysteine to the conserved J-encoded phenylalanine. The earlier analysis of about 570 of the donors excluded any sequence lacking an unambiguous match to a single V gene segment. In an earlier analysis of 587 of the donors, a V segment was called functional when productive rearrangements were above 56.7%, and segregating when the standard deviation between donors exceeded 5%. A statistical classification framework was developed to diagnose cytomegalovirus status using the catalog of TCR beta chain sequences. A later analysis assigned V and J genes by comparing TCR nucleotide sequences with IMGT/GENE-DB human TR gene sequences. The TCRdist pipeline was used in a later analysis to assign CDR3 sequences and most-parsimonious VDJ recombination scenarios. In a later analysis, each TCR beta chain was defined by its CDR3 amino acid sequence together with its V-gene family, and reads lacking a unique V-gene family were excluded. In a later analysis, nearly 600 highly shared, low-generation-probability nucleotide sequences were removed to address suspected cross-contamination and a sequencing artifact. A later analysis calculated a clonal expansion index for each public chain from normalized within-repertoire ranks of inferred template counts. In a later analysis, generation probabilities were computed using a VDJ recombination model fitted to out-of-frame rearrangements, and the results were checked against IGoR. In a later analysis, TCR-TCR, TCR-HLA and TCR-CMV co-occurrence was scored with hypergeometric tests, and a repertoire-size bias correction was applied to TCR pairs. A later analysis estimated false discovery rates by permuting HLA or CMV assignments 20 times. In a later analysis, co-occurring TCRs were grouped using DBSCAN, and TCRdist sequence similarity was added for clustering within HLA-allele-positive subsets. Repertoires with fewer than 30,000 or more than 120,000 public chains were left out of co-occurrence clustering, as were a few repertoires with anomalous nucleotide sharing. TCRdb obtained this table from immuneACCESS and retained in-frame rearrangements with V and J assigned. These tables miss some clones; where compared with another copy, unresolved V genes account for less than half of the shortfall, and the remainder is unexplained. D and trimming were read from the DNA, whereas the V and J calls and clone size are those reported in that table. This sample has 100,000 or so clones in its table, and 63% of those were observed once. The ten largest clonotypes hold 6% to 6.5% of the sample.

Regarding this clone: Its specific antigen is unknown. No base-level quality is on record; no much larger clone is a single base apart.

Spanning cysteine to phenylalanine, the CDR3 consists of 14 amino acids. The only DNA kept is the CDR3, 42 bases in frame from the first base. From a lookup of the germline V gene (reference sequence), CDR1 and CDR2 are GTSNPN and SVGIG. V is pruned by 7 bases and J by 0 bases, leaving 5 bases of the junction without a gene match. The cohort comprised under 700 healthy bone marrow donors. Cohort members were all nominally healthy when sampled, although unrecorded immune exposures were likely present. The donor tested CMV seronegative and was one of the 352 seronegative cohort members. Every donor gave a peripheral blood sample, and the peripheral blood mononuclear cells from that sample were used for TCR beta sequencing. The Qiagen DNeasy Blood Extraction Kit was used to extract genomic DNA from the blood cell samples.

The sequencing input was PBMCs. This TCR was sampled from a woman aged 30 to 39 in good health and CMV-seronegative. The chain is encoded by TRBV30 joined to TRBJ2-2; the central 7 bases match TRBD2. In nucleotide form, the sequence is TGTGCCTTCCATGGGGGGGCGAACACCGGGGAGCTGTTTTTT. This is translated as CAFHGGANTGELFF.